Following are 6 T cell receptor beta chains from one sample sequenced in a study of cytomegalovirus exposure and HLA in healthy donors. Vbeta (60) and Jbeta (13) primers were used in the PCR. The table came from immunoSEQ multiplex PCR; TCRdb's copy has only in-frame clones and leaves some out. The table has 300,000 or so clones, 84% seen once. The sequenced sample was PBMCs. These receptors were collected from a woman aged 40 to 50 in good health and CMV-seropositive.

This clone was observed a single time. The DNA for the CDR3 is TGTGCCACCTTACAGGGGGAGACTCTCTACTCTGGAAACACCATATATTTT. Its protein product is CATLQGETLYSGNTIYF. The genes are TRBV13 and TRBJ1-3; 8 bases align to TRBD1. This CDR3 region has 17 residues. Looked up from germline, CDR1 is PRHDT and CDR2 is FYEKMQ (reference sequence). The ends lost 10 bases at V and 0 bases at J; junction bases unmatched: 14.

DNA of the CDR3: TGTGCCAGCAGCTTAGGTGGGGACTTTTTTGATACGCAGTATTTT. Amino acids: CASSLGGDFFDTQYF. The V and J genes are TRBV7-7 and TRBJ2-3; TRBD2 might be the D (6 bases). CDR3 length: 15 amino acids. The germline V gene has CDR1 SSHAT and CDR2 FNYEAQ (reference sequence). Trimming took off 1 base at V and 6 bases at J, with 14 bases between the two ends.

This chain uses TRBV15 with TRBJ1-1; tentatively, D is TRBD1 (5 bases). CDR3 length: 15 residues. The V and J ends lost 1 base and 4 bases respectively, with 13 bases between them. Germline CDR1 reads LNHNV; CDR2 reads YYDKDF (reference sequence). CDR3 region: CATSRARGLVTEAFF. In DNA, the CDR3 is TGTGCCACCAGCAGAGCTAGGGGCTTGGTCACTGAAGCTTTCTTT. The entire variable domain, with the rest obtained from reference TRBV15 and TRBJ1-1, is as follows: DAMVIQNPRYQVTQFGKPVTLSCSQTLNHNVMYWYQQKSSQAPKLLFHYYDKDFNNEADTPDNFQSRRPNTSFCFLDIRSPGLGDTAMYLCATSRARGLVTEAFFGQGTRLTVV.

The chain uses TRBV4-3 and TRBJ2-5; D might be TRBD2 (5 bases). V gave up 4 bases and J gave up 1 base, with 10 bases separating them. Germline CDR1 reads LGHNA; CDR2 reads YSLEER. The CDR3 extends over 14 amino acids. In DNA, the CDR3 is TGCGCCAGCAGCCCTGAGGCGGGCCAAGAGACCCAGTACTTC. Residues: CASSPEAGQETQYF.

V usage is TRBV5-1 and J usage is TRBJ2-1, with a possible D match to TRBD2 (5 bases). Germline CDR1 is SGHRS and CDR2 is YFSETQ. Between the trimmed V and J ends, which lost 1 base and 8 bases, there was a span of 13 bases. The CDR3 consists of 14 residues. The CDR3 spells CASSLQDSLDEQFF. The CDR3 nucleotides read TGCGCCAGCAGCTTGCAGGACTCCCTCGATGAGCAGTTCTTC.

The chain combines TRBV7-9 with TRBJ1-5, with D possibly being TRBD1 (5 bases). The CDR3 is 13 residues long. Germline V gives CDR1 SEHNR, CDR2 FQNEAQ (reference sequence). The V end was cut by 5 bases, the J end by 5 bases, with 10 bases between. This CDR3 is CASSPGSDQPQHF. CDR3 nucleotides: TGTGCCAGCAGCCCAGGGTCCGATCAGCCCCAGCATTTT.